Listed here are 21 T cell receptor beta chains from one sample, sequenced in a study of blood T cell repertoires in COVID-19. The data were produced by immunoSEQ multiplex PCR, yet TCRdb's version contains in-frame clones alone and is incomplete. The data show about 240,000 clones, about 86% seen once. Sequenced sample: PBMCs or T cells enriched from blood (not recorded which). These receptors were taken from a woman aged 40 to 50 with acute COVID-19.

This chain joins TRBV28 and TRBJ1-5; D unclear. Germline assignment: CDR1 MDHEN and CDR2 SYDVKM. The CDR3 consists of 12 residues. V was clipped by 4 bases and J by 7 bases, with 8 bases between them. CDR3 sequence (DNA): TGTGCCAGCAGTTCCCCCGGGCAGCCCCAGCATTTT. Protein: CASSSPGQPQHF. Supplemented by reference TRBV28 and TRBJ1-5, the full variable domain reads DVKVTQSSRYLVKRTGEKVFLECVQDMDHENMFWYRQDPGLGLRLIYFSYDVKMKEKGDIPEGYSVSREKKERFSLILESASTNQTSMYLCASSSPGQPQHFGDGTRLSIL.

This clone was observed once. The gene calls are TRBV3-1 (or the pseudogene TRBV3-2) and TRBJ1-2, with D possibly matching TRBD1 (5 bases). Trimming pared 0 bases from V and 7 bases from J, leaving 12 bases between. The CDR3 contains 14 residues. Germline V gene lookup returns CDR1 LGHDT and CDR2 YNNKEL (reference sequence). The CDR3 region is CASSQEEKGRGYTF. The CDR3 nucleotides read TGTGCCAGCAGCCAAGAGGAAAAGGGGCGTGGCTACACCTTC.

This clone showed up just a few times. The chain has TRBV6-5 and TRBJ1-3; D unclear. Trimming stripped 8 bases from V and 5 bases from J, with 13 bases between. The CDR3 totals 13 residues. The germline V gene encodes CDR1 MNHEY and CDR2 SVGAGI. This chain's CDR3 is CASLYPYRNTIYF. CDR3 nucleotide sequence: TGTGCCAGCCTATACCCTTACCGAAACACCATATATTTT.

Only one count was recorded for this clone. The chain combines TRBV11-2 with TRBJ2-3; 9 positions agree with TRBD2. Germline values: CDR1 SGHAT, CDR2 FQNNGV. Unmatched junction bases numbered 5, after V lost 5 bases and J lost 8 bases. The CDR3 contains 13 residues. CDR3 in amino acids: CASSASGRSTQYF. CDR3 DNA: TGTGCCAGCAGCGCGAGCGGGAGGAGTACGCAGTATTTT.

The chain joins TRBV29-1 to TRBJ2-1; D is perhaps TRBD1 (7 bases). The CDR3 loop spans 14 amino acids. Per germline, CDR1 SQVTM and CDR2 ANQGSEA. Trimming removed 6 bases at V and 1 base at J, with 13 bases between. This CDR3 is CSVVAGQSYNEQFF. CDR3 bases: TGCAGCGTAGTTGCGGGACAGTCCTACAATGAGCAGTTCTTC.

J is TRBJ1-1 and V is TRBV2, with TRBD1 identical over 11 bases. Germline-derived CDR1 and CDR2 are SNHLY and FYNNEI. This CDR3 is 15 amino acids long. V shed 10 bases, J shed 5 bases, and the junction held 12 bases outside the gene matches. The CDR3 sequence is CATFRDRGANTEAFF. CDR3 nucleotides: TGTGCCACCTTCCGGGACAGGGGGGCTAATACTGAAGCTTTCTTT. The full variable domain, rest sourced from reference TRBV2 and TRBJ1-1, is EPEVTQTPSHQVTQMGQEVILRCVPISNHLYFYWYRQILGQKVEFLVSFYNNEISEKSEIFDDQFSVERPDGSNFTLKIRSTKLEDSAMYFCATFRDRGANTEAFFGQGTRLTVV.

This clone is a singleton in its sample. The chain combines TRBV7-3 with TRBJ2-1, with TRBD2 identical over 9 bases. The trim removed 1 base at V and 6 bases at J, leaving 10 bases unmatched. Germline CDR1 and CDR2: SGHTA and FQGTGA. This CDR3 has 17 residues. CDR3 in DNA: TGTGCCAGCAGCTTAAATTCGGGTCTAGCGGGGATCAATGAGCAGTTCTTC. Translating gives CASSLNSGLAGINEQFF.

This clone was counted a single time. The rearrangement joins TRBV9 to TRBJ2-5; 7 bases are a match to TRBD2. This CDR3 region has 14 residues. Germline V CDR1 and CDR2: SGDLS, YYNGEE. The V and J ends lost 4 bases and 4 bases, in that order; junction bases with no gene match: 7. The CDR3 loop is CASSSLAMPETQYF. The CDR3 DNA reads as TGTGCCAGCAGCTCACTAGCGATGCCAGAGACCCAGTACTTC.

The J gene is TRBJ2-7, the V gene TRBV6-1; 7 bases match TRBD2. Germline values: CDR1 MNHNS, CDR2 SASEGT. The CDR3 runs to 18 residues. V was clipped by 2 bases and J by 0 bases; unmatched bases: 13. The CDR3 bases are TGTGCCAGCAGTGAATCGGCACTGGGAGGGGCCAGCTCCTACGAGCAGTACTTC. The encoded protein is CASSESALGGASSYEQYF.

J is TRBJ2-5 and V is TRBV3-1 (or the pseudogene TRBV3-2), with D uncertain. The length of the CDR3 is 11 residues. Trimming took off 6 bases at V and 5 bases at J, with 7 bases between the two ends. Looked up from germline, CDR1 is LGHDT and CDR2 is YNNKEL (reference sequence). CDR3 protein: CASRAVETQYF. CDR3 DNA: TGTGCCAGCAGGGCCGTTGAGACCCAGTACTTC.

The rearrangement joins TRBV5-1 to TRBJ1-3; D not resolved. The CDR3 is made up of 14 amino acids. Between the trimmed V and J ends, which lost 0 bases and 7 bases, there was a span of 11 bases. Per the germline V gene, CDR1 is SGHRS and CDR2 is YFSETQ. CDR3 bases: TGCGCCAGCAGCTTGGTGGGTTTCGGGAACACCATATATTTT. Protein sequence: CASSLVGFGNTIYF.

This clone was detected only a few times. The chain has TRBV15 and TRBJ2-7, with no clear D. The length of the CDR3 is 13 residues. V shed 0 bases and J shed 2 bases, with 5 bases lying between them. Germline loops: CDR1 LNHNV, CDR2 YYDKDF (reference sequence). CDR3 DNA sequence: TGTGCCACCAGCAGAGATAAAACCTACGAGCAGTACTTC. It encodes CATSRDKTYEQYF.

The gene calls are TRBV24-1 and TRBJ2-3; 10 bases are a match to TRBD2. The germline V gene has CDR1 KGHDR and CDR2 SFDVKD. This CDR3 region has 16 residues. The V segment lost 1 base and the J segment 1 base; nucleotides outside the gene matches: 1. DNA for the CDR3: TGTGCCACCAGTGATTTTGGGACTAGCGGCACAGATACGCAGTATTTT. It codes for CATSDFGTSGTDTQYF.

The chain uses TRBV3-1 (or the pseudogene TRBV3-2) and TRBJ2-5; 11 bases map to TRBD2. Germline-derived CDR1 and CDR2 are LGHDT and YNNKEL (reference sequence). The junction had 5 bases not matched to a gene; V was cut back by 0 bases and J by 5 bases. The CDR3 totals 16 residues. The CDR3 is CASSQDLAGGLETQYF. The CDR3 coding sequence is TGTGCCAGCAGCCAAGATCTAGCGGGAGGATTGGAGACCCAGTACTTC.

V and J are TRBV19 and TRBJ1-2; 7 positions agree with TRBD1. J gave up 4 bases and V 3 bases, and 8 bases lay outside the gene matches. Germline-derived CDR1 and CDR2 are LNHDA and SQIVND (reference sequence). This CDR3 is 15 amino acids long. The CDR3: CASSMPDDRVYGYTF. CDR3 bases: TGTGCCAGTAGTATGCCCGATGACAGGGTCTATGGCTACACCTTC. Based on the CDR3 plus reference TRBV19 and TRBJ1-2, the full variable domain is DGGITQSPKYLFRKEGQNVTLSCEQNLNHDAMYWYRQDPGQGLRLIYYSQIVNDFQKGDIAEGYSVSREKKESFPLTVTSAQKNPTAFYLCASSMPDDRVYGYTFGSGTRLTVV.

The V and J genes are TRBV5-1 and TRBJ2-2; TRBD2 might be the D (6 bases). The CDR3 contains 16 residues. Germline assignment: CDR1 SGHRS and CDR2 YFSETQ. Trimming removed 4 bases at V and 7 bases at J, with 20 bases between. Here the CDR3 DNA reads TGCGCCAGCAGCCCTTTTCGACCACCCGGGGGCGGGGAGCTGTTTTTT. Its protein is CASSPFRPPGGGELFF.

This chain links TRBV18 with TRBJ2-5; 10 bases line up with TRBD2. CDR3 length equals 16 residues. V shed 0 bases and J 3 bases; nucleotides not matched to a gene: 4. The germline V gene has CDR1 KGHSH and CDR2 LQKENI. The CDR3, as DNA: TGTGCCAGCTCACCACCGAGCGGGAGGGCCAAAGAGACCCAGTACTTC. Encoded protein: CASSPPSGRAKETQYF.

V gene TRBV7-9 combines with J gene TRBJ2-1; TRBD2 agrees at 12 bases. Germline V gene sequence: CDR1 SEHNR, CDR2 FQNEAQ (reference sequence). The junction had 8 bases not matched to a gene; V was cut back by 5 bases and J by 3 bases. CDR3 size: 17 residues. This CDR3 is CASSPQTSGSYYNEQFF. The CDR3 DNA follows: TGTGCCAGCAGCCCACAGACTAGCGGGAGCTACTACAATGAGCAGTTCTTC.

The rearrangement joins TRBV6-5 to TRBJ1-2, with D hard to call. Trimming shortened V by 8 bases and J by 4 bases, and 11 bases separated the two germline ends. The CDR3 runs to 12 residues. The germline V gene encodes CDR1 MNHEY and CDR2 SVGAGI. CDR3 region: CASGGLTYGYTF. CDR3 nucleotides: TGTGCCAGCGGCGGTCTAACCTATGGCTACACCTTC.

This chain joins TRBV29-1 and TRBJ2-5; 7 bases align to TRBD1. The germline CDR1 and CDR2 sequences are SQVTM and ANQGSEA. CDR3 length equals 16 residues. J gave up 5 bases and V 3 bases, and 15 bases lay outside the gene matches. CDR3 nucleotides: TGCAGCGTTGACCTACCAGGACAGGAGGTGCCGGAGACCCAGTACTTC. Protein product: CSVDLPGQEVPETQYF. The variable domain in full, with the rest retrieved from reference TRBV29-1 and TRBJ2-5, is SAVISQKPSRDICQRGTSLTIQCQVDSQVTMMFWYRQQPGQSLTLIATANQGSEATYESGFVIDKFPISRPNLTFSTLTVSNMSPEDSSIYLCSVDLPGQEVPETQYFGPGTRLLVL.

This clone turned up a few times. The J gene is TRBJ2-1, the V gene TRBV5-6, with TRBD2 matching over 9 bases. The CDR3 is 15 amino acids. V shed 4 bases, J shed 8 bases, and the junction held 10 bases outside the gene matches. Germline CDR1 is SGHDT and CDR2 is YYEEEE. The CDR3 nucleotides read TGTGCCAGCAGCCAACTTAGCGGGAGAAAGGATGAGCAGTTCTTC. Translating it yields CASSQLSGRKDEQFF. The full variable domain, completed using reference TRBV5-6 and TRBJ2-1, is DAGVTQSPTHLIKTRGQQVTLRCSPKSGHDTVSWYQQALGQGPQFIFQYYEEEERQRGNFPDRFSGHQFPNYSSELNVNALLLGDSALYLCASSQLSGRKDEQFFGPGTRLTVL.